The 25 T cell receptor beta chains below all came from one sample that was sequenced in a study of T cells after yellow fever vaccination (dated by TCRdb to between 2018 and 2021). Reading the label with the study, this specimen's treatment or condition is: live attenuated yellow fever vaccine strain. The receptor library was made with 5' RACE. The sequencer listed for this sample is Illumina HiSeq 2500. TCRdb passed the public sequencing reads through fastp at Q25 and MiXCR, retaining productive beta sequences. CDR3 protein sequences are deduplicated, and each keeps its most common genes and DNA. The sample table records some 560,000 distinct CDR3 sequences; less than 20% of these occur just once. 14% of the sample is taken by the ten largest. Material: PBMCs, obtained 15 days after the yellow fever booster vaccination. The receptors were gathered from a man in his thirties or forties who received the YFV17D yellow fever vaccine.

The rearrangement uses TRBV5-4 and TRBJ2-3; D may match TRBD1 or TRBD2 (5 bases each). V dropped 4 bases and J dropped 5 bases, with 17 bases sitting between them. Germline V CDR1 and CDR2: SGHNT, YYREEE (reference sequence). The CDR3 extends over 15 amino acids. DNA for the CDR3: TGTGCCAGCAGCCGGGACGCCACTACCAAAGATACGCAGTATTTT. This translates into CASSRDATTKDTQYF.

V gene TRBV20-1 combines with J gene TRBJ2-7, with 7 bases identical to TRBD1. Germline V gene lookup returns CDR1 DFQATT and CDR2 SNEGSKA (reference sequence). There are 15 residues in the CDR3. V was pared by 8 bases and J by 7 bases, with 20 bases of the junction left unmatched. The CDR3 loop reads CSTPSYFDRAGEQYF. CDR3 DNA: TGCAGTACCCCAAGCTACTTCGACAGGGCGGGTGAGCAGTACTTC.

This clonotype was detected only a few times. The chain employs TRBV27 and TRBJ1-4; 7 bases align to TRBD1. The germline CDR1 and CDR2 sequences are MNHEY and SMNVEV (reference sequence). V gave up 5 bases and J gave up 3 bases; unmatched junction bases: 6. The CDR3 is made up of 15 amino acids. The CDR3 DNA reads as TGTGCCAGCAGTAGACAGGGTCTAGCTAATGAAAAACTGTTTTTT. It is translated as CASSRQGLANEKLFF.

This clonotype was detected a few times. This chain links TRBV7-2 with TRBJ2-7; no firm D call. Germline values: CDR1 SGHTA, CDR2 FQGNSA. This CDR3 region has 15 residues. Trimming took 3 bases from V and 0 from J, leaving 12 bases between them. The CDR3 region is CASSFTAENSYEQYF. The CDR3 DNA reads TGTGCCAGCAGCTTTACAGCAGAGAACTCCTACGAGCAGTACTTC.

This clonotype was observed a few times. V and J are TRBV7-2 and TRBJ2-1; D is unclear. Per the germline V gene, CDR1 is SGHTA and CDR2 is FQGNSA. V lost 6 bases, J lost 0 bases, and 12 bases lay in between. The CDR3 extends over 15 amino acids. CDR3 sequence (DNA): TGTGCCAGCAGTCCTAGAGACAACTCCTACAATGAGCAGTTCTTC. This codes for CASSPRDNSYNEQFF.

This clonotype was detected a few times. The CDR3 loop is CASRTRQGAYNEQFF. In nucleotides, the CDR3 is TGTGCCAGCAGGACCAGACAGGGGGCATACAATGAGCAGTTCTTC. The rearrangement links TRBV2 to TRBJ2-1, with 10 bases that match TRBD1. V trimming: 6 bases; J trimming: 4 bases; junction bases outside the gene matches: 6. CDR3 length: 15 amino acids. Germline values: CDR1 SNHLY, CDR2 FYNNEI.

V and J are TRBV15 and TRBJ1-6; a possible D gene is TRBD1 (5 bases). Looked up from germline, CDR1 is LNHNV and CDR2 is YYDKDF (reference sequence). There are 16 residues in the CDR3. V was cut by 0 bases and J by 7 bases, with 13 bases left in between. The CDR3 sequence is CATSRDPGPGNSPLHF. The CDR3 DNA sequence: TGTGCCACCAGCAGAGATCCCGGCCCAGGGAATTCACCCCTCCACTTT.

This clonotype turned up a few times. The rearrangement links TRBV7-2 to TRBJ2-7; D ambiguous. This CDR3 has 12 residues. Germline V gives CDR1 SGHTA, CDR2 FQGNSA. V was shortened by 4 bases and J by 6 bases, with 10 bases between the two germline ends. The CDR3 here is CASSWPSGEQYF. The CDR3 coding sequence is TGTGCCAGCAGCTGGCCTTCGGGCGAGCAGTACTTC.

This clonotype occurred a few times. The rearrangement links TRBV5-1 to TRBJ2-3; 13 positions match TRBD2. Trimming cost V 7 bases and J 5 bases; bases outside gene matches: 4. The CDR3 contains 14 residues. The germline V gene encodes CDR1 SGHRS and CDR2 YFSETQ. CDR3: CASGLAGVQDTQYF. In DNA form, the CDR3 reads TGCGCCAGCGGACTAGCGGGAGTTCAAGATACGCAGTATTTT.

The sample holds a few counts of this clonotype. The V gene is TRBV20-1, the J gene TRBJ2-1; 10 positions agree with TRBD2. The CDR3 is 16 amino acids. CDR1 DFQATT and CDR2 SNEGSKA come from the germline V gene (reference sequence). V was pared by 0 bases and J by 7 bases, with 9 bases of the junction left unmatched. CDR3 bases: TGCAGTGCTAGAGACCAAGCGGGAGGGCCAGGGAATGAGCAGTTCTTC. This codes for CSARDQAGGPGNEQFF.

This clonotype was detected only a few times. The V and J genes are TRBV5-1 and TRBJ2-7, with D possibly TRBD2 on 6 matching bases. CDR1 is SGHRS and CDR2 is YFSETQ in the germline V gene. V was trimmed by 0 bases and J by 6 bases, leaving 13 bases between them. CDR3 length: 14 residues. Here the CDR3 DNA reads TGCGCCAGCAGCTTGGACGGGGGTCCGGGCGAGCAGTACTTC. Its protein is CASSLDGGPGEQYF.

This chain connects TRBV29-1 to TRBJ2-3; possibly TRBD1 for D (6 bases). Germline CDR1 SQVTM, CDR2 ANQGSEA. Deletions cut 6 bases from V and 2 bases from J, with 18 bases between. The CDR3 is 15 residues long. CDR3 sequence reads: CSVRTVNRHTDTQYF. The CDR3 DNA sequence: TGCAGCGTACGGACAGTCAATAGACACACAGATACGCAGTATTTT.

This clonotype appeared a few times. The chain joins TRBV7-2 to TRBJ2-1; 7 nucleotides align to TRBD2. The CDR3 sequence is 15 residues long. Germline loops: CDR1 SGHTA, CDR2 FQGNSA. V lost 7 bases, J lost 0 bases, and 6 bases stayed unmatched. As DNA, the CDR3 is TGTGCCAGCACCTGGACTAGTAGCTCCTACAATGAGCAGTTCTTC. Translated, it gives CASTWTSSSYNEQFF. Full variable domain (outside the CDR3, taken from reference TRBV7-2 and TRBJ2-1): GAGVSQSPSNKVTEKGKDVELRCDPISGHTALYWYRQSLGQGLEFLIYFQGNSAPDKSGLPSDRFSAERTGGSVSTLTIQRTQQEDSAVYLCASTWTSSSYNEQFFGPGTRLTVL.

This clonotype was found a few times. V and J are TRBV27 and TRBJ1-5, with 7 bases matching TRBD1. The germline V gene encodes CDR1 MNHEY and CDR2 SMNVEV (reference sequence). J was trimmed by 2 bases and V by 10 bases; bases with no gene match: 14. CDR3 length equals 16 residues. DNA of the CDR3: TGTGCCATAGCCCGTCTTTCCGGGACAGGCAATCAGCCCCAGCATTTT. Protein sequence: CAIARLSGTGNQPQHF.

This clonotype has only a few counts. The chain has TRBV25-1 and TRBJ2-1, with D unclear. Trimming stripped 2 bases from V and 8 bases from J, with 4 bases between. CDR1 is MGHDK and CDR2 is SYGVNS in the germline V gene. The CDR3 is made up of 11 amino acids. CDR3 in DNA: TGTGCCAGCAGTGAAAAATATGAGCAGTTCTTC. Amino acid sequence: CASSEKYEQFF.

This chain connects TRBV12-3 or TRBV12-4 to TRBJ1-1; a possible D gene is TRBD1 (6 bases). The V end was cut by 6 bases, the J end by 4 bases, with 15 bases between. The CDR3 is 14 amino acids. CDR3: CASRQQGWSTEAFF. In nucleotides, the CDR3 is TGTGCCAGCAGACAACAGGGATGGAGCACTGAAGCTTTCTTT.

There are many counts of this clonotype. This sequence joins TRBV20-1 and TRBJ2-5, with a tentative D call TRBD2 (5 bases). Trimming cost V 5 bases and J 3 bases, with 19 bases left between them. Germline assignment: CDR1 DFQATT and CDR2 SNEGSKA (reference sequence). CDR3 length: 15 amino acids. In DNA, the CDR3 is TGCAGTGCTGGGCCATCCGCGGGTTCGAAAGAGACCCAGTACTTC. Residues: CSAGPSAGSKETQYF.

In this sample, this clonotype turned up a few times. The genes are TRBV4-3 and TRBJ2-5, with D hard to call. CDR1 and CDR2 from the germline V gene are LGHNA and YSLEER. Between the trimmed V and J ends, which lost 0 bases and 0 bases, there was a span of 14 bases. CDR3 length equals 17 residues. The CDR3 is CASSQDHAHRYQETQYF. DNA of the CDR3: TGCGCCAGCAGCCAAGATCACGCCCATAGGTACCAAGAGACCCAGTACTTC.

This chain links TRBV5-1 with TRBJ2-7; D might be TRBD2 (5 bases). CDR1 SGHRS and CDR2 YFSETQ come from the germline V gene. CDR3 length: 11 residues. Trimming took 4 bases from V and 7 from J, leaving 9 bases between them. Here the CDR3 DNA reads TGCGCCAGCAGCAGCCGGGAAGAGCAGTACTTC. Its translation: CASSSREEQYF.

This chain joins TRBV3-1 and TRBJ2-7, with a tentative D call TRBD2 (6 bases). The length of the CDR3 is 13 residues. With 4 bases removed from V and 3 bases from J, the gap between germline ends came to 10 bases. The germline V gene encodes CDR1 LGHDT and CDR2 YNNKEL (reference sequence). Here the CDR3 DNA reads TGTGCCAGCAGCCCGGGACTCCACTACGAGCAGTACTTC. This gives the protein CASSPGLHYEQYF.

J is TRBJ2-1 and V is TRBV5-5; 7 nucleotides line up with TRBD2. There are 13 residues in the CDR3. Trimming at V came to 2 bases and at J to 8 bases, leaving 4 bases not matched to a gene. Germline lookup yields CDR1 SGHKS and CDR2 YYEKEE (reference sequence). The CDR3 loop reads CASSFWGGDEQFF. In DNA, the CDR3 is TGTGCCAGCAGCTTTTGGGGAGGGGATGAGCAGTTCTTC.

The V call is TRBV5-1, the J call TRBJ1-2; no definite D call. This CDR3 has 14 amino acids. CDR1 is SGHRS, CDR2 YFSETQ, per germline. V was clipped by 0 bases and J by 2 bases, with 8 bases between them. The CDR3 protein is CASSLDDINYGYTF. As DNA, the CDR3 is TGCGCCAGCAGCTTGGACGATATAAACTATGGCTACACCTTC.

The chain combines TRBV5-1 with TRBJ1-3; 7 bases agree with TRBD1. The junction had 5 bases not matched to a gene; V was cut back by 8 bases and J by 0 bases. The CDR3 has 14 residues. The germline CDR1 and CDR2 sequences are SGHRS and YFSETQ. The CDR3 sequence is CASRDSSSGNTIYF. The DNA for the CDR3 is TGCGCCAGTCGGGACAGCAGCTCTGGAAACACCATATATTTT.

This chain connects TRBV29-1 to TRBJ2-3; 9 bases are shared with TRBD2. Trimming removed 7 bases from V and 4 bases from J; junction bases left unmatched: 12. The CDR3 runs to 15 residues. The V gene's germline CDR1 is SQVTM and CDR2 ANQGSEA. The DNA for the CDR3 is TGCAGCGGGAGACTAGCGGAGGTGGTTCCAGATACGCAGTATTTT. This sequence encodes CSGRLAEVVPDTQYF.

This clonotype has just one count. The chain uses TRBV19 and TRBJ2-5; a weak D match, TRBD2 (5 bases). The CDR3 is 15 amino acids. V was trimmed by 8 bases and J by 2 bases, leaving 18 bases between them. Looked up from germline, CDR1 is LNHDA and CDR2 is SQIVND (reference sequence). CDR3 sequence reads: CASSKQFGLQETQYF. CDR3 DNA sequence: TGTGCCAGTTCCAAGCAATTCGGACTTCAAGAGACCCAGTACTTC.